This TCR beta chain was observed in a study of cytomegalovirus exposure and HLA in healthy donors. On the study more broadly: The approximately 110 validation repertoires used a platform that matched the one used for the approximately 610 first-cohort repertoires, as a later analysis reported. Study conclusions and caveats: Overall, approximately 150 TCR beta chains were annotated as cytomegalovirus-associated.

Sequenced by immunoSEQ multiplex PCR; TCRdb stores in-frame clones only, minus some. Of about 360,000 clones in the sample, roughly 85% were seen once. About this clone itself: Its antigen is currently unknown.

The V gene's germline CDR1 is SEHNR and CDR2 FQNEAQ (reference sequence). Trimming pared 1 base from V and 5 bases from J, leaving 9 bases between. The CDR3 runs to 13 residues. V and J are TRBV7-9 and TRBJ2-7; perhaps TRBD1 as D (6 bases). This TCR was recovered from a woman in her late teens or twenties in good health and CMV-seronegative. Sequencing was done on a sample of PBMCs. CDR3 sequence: CASSLGAGDEQYF. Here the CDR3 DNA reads TGTGCCAGCAGCTTAGGTGCAGGGGACGAGCAGTACTTC. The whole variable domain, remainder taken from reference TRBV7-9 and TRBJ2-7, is DTGVSQNPRHKITKRGQNVTFRCDPISEHNRLYWYRQTLGQGPEFLTYFQNEAQLEKSRLLSDRFSAERPKGSFSTLEIQRTEQGDSAMYLCASSLGAGDEQYFGPGTRLTVT.